A selection of T cell receptor beta chains follows, all from one sample in a study of blood T cells in healthy people across ages. Via MiXCR, TCRdb re-called the 5' RACE reads, giving one row per CDR3 protein. The sample records about 670,000 distinct CDR3 sequences, around 43% being singletons. Sequenced input: blood. The receptor set was obtained from a man older than 75 in good health. Each CDR3 is given with its conserved first and last residue. The order of the fields is J gene, V gene, D gene, clone size, CDR3 length, CDR3 DNA, CDR3 protein. A D gene is named only where the DNA matches it firmly. Expanded clones are given a class, and other clones once, few, many or no size at all.

>TRBJ2-4|TRBV6-2/TRBV6-3|TRBD1|many|17
TGTGCCAGCAGCAATATGGGACAGGGTCTAGCCAAAAACATTCAGTACTTC
CASSNMGQGLAKNIQYF
>TRBJ2-1|TRBV29-1|.|few|14
TGCAGCGTTGAAGATTCCGGGGACTACAATGAGCAGTTCTTC
CSVEDSGDYNEQFF
>TRBJ1-1|TRBV5-1|.|.|14
TGCGCCAGCAGCTTGGGGGCGGGGAGCACTGAAGCTTTCTTT
CASSLGAGSTEAFF
>TRBJ2-5|TRBV7-9|.|.|13
TGTGCCAGCAGCTTGGGGGTCTCGGAGACCCAGTACTTC
CASSLGVSETQYF
>TRBJ2-7|TRBV7-9|.|.|13
TGTGCCAGCAGCTTTGTGGGGTCCTACGAGCAGTACTTC
CASSFVGSYEQYF
>TRBJ1-1|TRBV10-3|TRBD1|.|13
TGTGCCATCACGGGACAGACGAACACTGAAGCTTTCTTT
CAITGQTNTEAFF
>TRBJ2-5|TRBV6-6|TRBD1|few|14
TGTGCCAGCAGTCGAAGGACAGGGACAGAGACCCAGTACTTC
CASSRRTGTETQYF
>TRBJ2-7|TRBV29-1|.|.|13
TGCAGCGTAGCTCCGACGGACGGCTACGAGCAGTACTTC
CSVAPTDGYEQYF
>TRBJ2-7|TRBV7-3|.|.|14
TGTGCCAGCAGCTCCCCCCCATTCTCCTACGAGCAGTACTTC
CASSSPPFSYEQYF
>TRBJ2-1|TRBV2|TRBD2|.|14
TGTGCCAGCAGTGAAATAGGGGCACTAGCGGGGCAGTTCTTC
CASSEIGALAGQFF
>TRBJ1-5|TRBV4-3|.|.|15
TGCGCCAGCAGCCAAGATCAGGGGCAAGATCAGCCCCAGCATTTT
CASSQDQGQDQPQHF
>TRBJ2-7|TRBV20-1|TRBD1|few|16
TGCAGTGCTAAGTCGAATATCGGACAGGGGGCCTACGAGCAGTACTTC
CSAKSNIGQGAYEQYF
>TRBJ2-3|TRBV6-6|.|few|15
TGTGCCAGCAGTTATGGCAGGGATTACACAGATACGCAGTATTTT
CASSYGRDYTDTQYF
>TRBJ2-1|TRBV4-3|.|.|18
TGCGCCAGCAGCCAAGATGAAGACCGAGTGGACAACTACAATGAGCAGTTCTTC
CASSQDEDRVDNYNEQFF
>TRBJ1-4|TRBV25-1|TRBD1|.|15
TGTGCCAGCAGTGAGATAGGGACAGGGGTCGAAAAACTGTTTTTT
CASSEIGTGVEKLFF
>TRBJ2-7|TRBV6-2/TRBV6-3|TRBD1|.|16
TGTGCCAGCAGACTCTTAACTTGGACAGGAAACTACGAGCAGTACTTC
CASRLLTWTGNYEQYF
>TRBJ1-2|TRBV29-1|.|few|11
TGCAGCGTGGAGACAGGTTTTGGCTACACCTTC
CSVETGFGYTF
>TRBJ1-1|TRBV3-1|.|.|14
TGTGCCAGCAGCCCTTCTGGAGGGGGCACTGAAGCTTTCTTT
CASSPSGGGTEAFF
>TRBJ2-7|TRBV3-1|.|few|19
TGTGCCAGCAGCCAAGATCTTGTGGACCTGGACCAGGGAACCTACGAGCAGTACTTC
CASSQDLVDLDQGTYEQYF
>TRBJ1-2|TRBV5-6|.|.|15
TGTGCCAGCAGCCAGAAACCATCAGGTTCCTATGGCTACACCTTC
CASSQKPSGSYGYTF
>TRBJ1-2|TRBV2|.|few|13
TGTGCCAGCAGAGATCGACAGTCCGGAGGCTACACCTTC
CASRDRQSGGYTF
>TRBJ2-1|TRBV15|TRBD2|.|15
TGTGCCACCAGCAGAGACACTAGCGGGACCTACGAGCAGTTCTTC
CATSRDTSGTYEQFF
>TRBJ1-5|TRBV5-8|.|.|12
TGTGCCAGCAGCTCTAGGCCCCAGCCCCAGCATTTT
CASSSRPQPQHF
>TRBJ2-7|TRBV6-5|.|many|15
TGTGCCAGCAGTTACGGGGATTTAAACTCCTACGAGCAGTACTTC
CASSYGDLNSYEQYF
>TRBJ2-7|TRBV5-1|TRBD1|.|14
TGCGCCAGCAGCTTGGTTGACAGGGGCCACGAGCAGTACTTC
CASSLVDRGHEQYF